These 30 T cell receptor beta chains were sequenced from one sample in a study of cytomegalovirus exposure and HLA in healthy donors (dated by TCRdb to about 2017). Receptor amplification or capture employed the immunoSEQ multiplex PCR assay. For the multiplex PCR, a mixture combining 60 forward primers for TCR Vbeta segments and 13 reverse primers for TCR Jbeta segments was used. The clones in this table, taken by TCRdb from immuneACCESS, are in-frame only. Not every clone is retained; where verified, under half of the shortfall comes from an unresolved V gene, and the cause of the rest is unknown. This sample lists 150,000 or so clones; over 65% were detected once. The ten largest clonotypes hold 0.75% to 0.8% of the sample. Sequencing was done on a sample of PBMCs. These receptors all come from a female donor in good health and CMV-seronegative.

This clone has a single count. The sample holds other DNA sequences that translate to the same CDR3. The rearrangement links TRBV7-9 to TRBJ2-7; the match to TRBD2 covers 8 bases. With V trimmed by 4 bases and J by 2 bases, 1 base remained unmatched. In germline, CDR1 is SEHNR, CDR2 FQNEAQ (reference sequence). This CDR3 has 13 amino acids. DNA of the CDR3: TGTGCCAGCAGCTCGGGGGGGACCTACGAGCAGTACTTC. Translating gives CASSSGGTYEQYF.

This chain uses TRBV4-2 with TRBJ2-5; D possibly corresponds to TRBD2 (6 bases). V lost 0 bases and J 11 bases, leaving 19 bases between the germline ends. Per the germline V gene, CDR1 is LGHNA and CDR2 is YNFKEQ. CDR3 length equals 15 residues. For the CDR3, the DNA is TGTGCCAGCAGCCAAGAACGTGGCGCGGGGTGGGAGCAGTACTTC. Protein sequence: CASSQERGAGWEQYF.

The chain has TRBV28 and TRBJ1-5; no firm D call. V lost 6 bases and J lost 6, with 9 bases in between. Germline lookup yields CDR1 MDHEN and CDR2 SYDVKM. The length of the CDR3 is 12 residues. Here the CDR3 reads CASRLGGQPQHF. In nucleotides, the CDR3 is TGTGCCAGCAGACTAGGAGGTCAGCCCCAGCATTTT.

The V and J genes are TRBV7-2 and TRBJ1-5; no definite D call. The CDR3 sequence is 16 residues long. Trimming removed 5 bases at V and 2 bases at J, with 16 bases between. The germline CDR1 and CDR2 sequences are SGHTA and FQGNSA. The CDR3 is CASSPEASWGNQPQHF. CDR3 in DNA: TGTGCCAGCAGCCCAGAGGCAAGTTGGGGCAATCAGCCCCAGCATTTT.

The V gene is TRBV14, the J gene TRBJ1-1; 7 nucleotides match TRBD1. After removal of 4 bases from V and 10 bases from J, the junction contained 9 bases not matched to a gene. The germline V gene encodes CDR1 SGHDN and CDR2 FVKESK. This CDR3 is built from 13 residues. This chain's CDR3 is CASSPRSQGGAFF. In DNA, the CDR3 is TGTGCCAGCAGCCCGAGGAGCCAGGGGGGAGCTTTCTTT.

This chain uses TRBV30 with TRBJ2-2; 8 nucleotides match TRBD1. The V segment lost 5 bases and the J segment 6 bases; nucleotides outside the gene matches: 2. The CDR3 covers 12 residues. Germline V gene lookup returns CDR1 GTSNPN and CDR2 SVGIG (reference sequence). Here the CDR3 DNA reads TGTGCCTGGGGACAGGGACCCGGGGAGCTGTTTTTT. Amino acid sequence: CAWGQGPGELFF.

This rearrangement joins TRBV30 to TRBJ1-5; weak D call: TRBD1 (5 bases). The germline gives CDR1 GTSNPN, CDR2 SVGIG (reference sequence). Trimming pared 2 bases from V and 1 base from J, leaving 9 bases between. The CDR3 runs 14 residues. CDR3 nucleotides: TGTGCCTGGAGTATCAGGGTGAGCAATCAGCCCCAGCATTTT. This encodes CAWSIRVSNQPQHF.

V and J are TRBV5-1 and TRBJ2-1, with 7 bases aligning to TRBD1. In germline, CDR1 is SGHRS, CDR2 YFSETQ. CDR3 length: 16 residues. V shed 1 base and J 4 bases; nucleotides not matched to a gene: 8. CDR3 nucleotide sequence: TGCGCCAGCAGCTTGACCCCCGGGACAGAATACAATGAGCAGTTCTTC. The encoded protein is CASSLTPGTEYNEQFF.

The chain carries TRBV30 and TRBJ1-3; D not resolved. The germline CDR1 and CDR2 sequences are GTSNPN and SVGIG (reference sequence). This CDR3 is built from 14 residues. Trimming took 3 bases from V and 8 from J, leaving 17 bases between them. This chain's CDR3 is CAWSEILSGDTIYF. Here the CDR3 DNA reads TGTGCCTGGAGCGAGATCCTCTCGGGTGACACCATATATTTT.

This chain uses TRBV6-1 with TRBJ2-3; 7 bases are shared with TRBD2. Germline V gives CDR1 MNHNS, CDR2 SASEGT. The CDR3 is made up of 15 amino acids. J was trimmed by 9 bases and V by 0 bases; bases with no gene match: 9. The CDR3 loop is CASSEASLAGETQYF. DNA for the CDR3: TGTGCCAGCAGTGAAGCGTCCCTGGCGGGAGAGACGCAGTATTTT.

The V call is TRBV30, the J call TRBJ2-7, with 7 nucleotides matching TRBD1. This CDR3 is 13 amino acids long. V shed 4 bases, J shed 2 bases, and the junction held 5 bases outside the gene matches. Germline assignment: CDR1 GTSNPN and CDR2 SVGIG (reference sequence). CDR3 sequence reads: CAWTPGQPYEQYF. CDR3 sequence (DNA): TGTGCCTGGACCCCGGGACAGCCCTACGAGCAGTACTTC.

The chain joins TRBV27 to TRBJ1-4, with D hard to call. The V gene's germline CDR1 is MNHEY and CDR2 SMNVEV (reference sequence). V was pared by 3 bases and J by 6 bases, with 11 bases between. The CDR3 has 14 amino acids. The CDR3 region is CASSLAGIDEKLFF. The CDR3 DNA is TGTGCCAGCAGTTTGGCGGGGATCGATGAAAAACTGTTTTTT. Full variable domain (remainder filled in from reference TRBV27 and TRBJ1-4): EAQVTQNPRYLITVTGKKLTVTCSQNMNHEYMSWYRQDPGLGLRQIYYSMNVEVTDKGDVPEGYKVSRKEKRNFPLILESPSPNQTSLYFCASSLAGIDEKLFFGSGTQLSVL.

The chain uses TRBV7-9 and TRBJ1-1, with D maybe TRBD1 (5 bases). The V and J ends lost 0 bases and 5 bases respectively, with 10 bases between them. The germline CDR1 and CDR2 sequences are SEHNR and FQNEAQ (reference sequence). CDR3 size: 14 residues. The CDR3 nucleotides read TGTGCCAGCAGCTTAGCGCAGGGAATGACTGAAGCTTTCTTT. Protein: CASSLAQGMTEAFF.

The chain combines TRBV19 with TRBJ1-1; D is possibly TRBD1 (5 bases). Germline CDR1 is LNHDA and CDR2 is SQIVND (reference sequence). V dropped 3 bases and J dropped 1 base, with 12 bases sitting between them. CDR3 length equals 15 residues. This CDR3 is CASSMTDRRNTEAFF. The CDR3 bases are TGTGCCAGTAGTATGACAGACAGAAGGAACACTGAAGCTTTCTTT.

The chain employs TRBV28 and TRBJ1-1, with D possibly matching TRBD1 (6 bases). In germline, CDR1 is MDHEN, CDR2 SYDVKM. V lost 6 bases and J lost 2, with 13 bases in between. This CDR3 is built from 14 residues. Here the CDR3 DNA reads TGTGCCAGCAGGCTTGCAGGGGTTAACACTGAAGCTTTCTTT. As protein: CASRLAGVNTEAFF.

The chain has TRBV7-2 and TRBJ2-5, with 9 nucleotides matching TRBD2. The V gene's germline CDR1 is SGHTA and CDR2 FQGNSA. With 3 bases clipped from V and 4 bases from J, the junction kept 9 bases outside the gene matches. The CDR3 has 16 amino acids. This CDR3 is CASSLATGRGGETQYF. Written as DNA, the CDR3 is TGTGCCAGCAGCTTGGCAACCGGGCGGGGGGGAGAGACCCAGTACTTC.

The CDR3 region is CASRSKDTDTQYF. The CDR3, as DNA: TGTGCCAGCAGGAGTAAAGACACAGATACGCAGTATTTT. The chain couples TRBV27 to TRBJ2-3; D not certain. Germline V CDR1 and CDR2: MNHEY, SMNVEV (reference sequence). The CDR3 covers 13 residues. Trimming cost V 6 bases and J 2 bases, with 9 bases left between them.

This rearrangement joins TRBV4-3 to TRBJ1-2; the D gene is possibly TRBD1 (6 bases). V dropped 3 bases and J dropped 7 bases, with 18 bases sitting between them. Germline V CDR1 and CDR2: LGHNA, YSLEER. The CDR3 has 15 residues. The DNA for the CDR3 is TGCGCCAGCAGCCACGGTACAGGGTATAACGGTGGCTACACCTTC. This sequence encodes CASSHGTGYNGGYTF.

The rearrangement links TRBV2 to TRBJ2-5, with D perhaps TRBD1 (7 bases). V lost 7 bases, J lost 2 bases, and 14 bases lay in between. Germline V gene data show CDR1 as SNHLY and CDR2 as FYNNEI. CDR3 length: 14 amino acids. The CDR3 loop reads CASKGGRGQETQYF. The CDR3 nucleotides read TGTGCCAGCAAGGGAGGCAGGGGGCAAGAGACCCAGTACTTC.

This clone was seen only once. The chain has TRBV19 and TRBJ1-2; the D is unclear. Germline CDR1 and CDR2: LNHDA and SQIVND (reference sequence). V was cut by 5 bases and J by 4 bases, with 17 bases left in between. The CDR3 has 15 amino acids. CDR3 region: CASSWLEGRSYGYTF. CDR3 nucleotide sequence: TGTGCCAGTAGTTGGCTTGAGGGAAGATCCTATGGCTACACCTTC.

CDR3 in amino acids: CATNRGIGSGANVLTF. CDR3 sequence (DNA): TGTGCCACCAACAGGGGCATAGGCTCTGGGGCCAACGTCCTGACTTTC. This chain joins TRBV19 and TRBJ2-6; 7 nucleotides match TRBD1. V trimming: 10 bases; J trimming: 0 bases; junction bases outside the gene matches: 9. Per germline, CDR1 LNHDA and CDR2 SQIVND (reference sequence). This CDR3 has 16 amino acids.

The V call is TRBV28, the J call TRBJ1-1; D uncertain. The CDR3 extends over 14 amino acids. CDR1 and CDR2 (germline): MDHEN, SYDVKM. V was shortened by 5 bases and J by 7 bases, with 17 bases between the two germline ends. The CDR3 loop reads CASSPGTRGGEAFF. The DNA for the CDR3 is TGTGCCAGCAGTCCTGGCACCCGAGGTGGTGAAGCTTTCTTT.

The chain combines TRBV27 with TRBJ2-2; possibly TRBD1 for D (5 bases). The CDR3 totals 15 residues. CDR1 and CDR2 from the germline V gene are MNHEY and SMNVEV (reference sequence). V lost 1 base to trimming and J lost 1 base, with 7 bases between them. CDR3 amino acids: CASSLWQGNTGELFF. In nucleotides, the CDR3 is TGTGCCAGCAGTTTATGGCAGGGGAACACCGGGGAGCTGTTTTTT.

Only a few counts were recorded for this clone. The chain recombines TRBV6-1 with TRBJ2-7, with TRBD2 identical over 10 bases. The germline gives CDR1 MNHNS, CDR2 SASEGT. The J segment lost 3 bases and the V segment lost 8 bases, leaving 10 bases of the junction unmatched. The CDR3 is 15 amino acids. The CDR3 sequence is CASVLLAGVYYEQYF. The CDR3 bases are TGTGCCAGCGTGCTCCTAGCGGGAGTATACTACGAGCAGTACTTC.

This clone was seen just once. Different DNA sequences within this sample yield the same CDR3. The V gene is TRBV27, the J gene TRBJ1-2, with a weak D call TRBD1 (5 bases). V was cut by 3 bases and J by 4 bases, with 6 bases left in between. CDR1 MNHEY and CDR2 SMNVEV come from the germline V gene (reference sequence). The CDR3 has 12 amino acids. The CDR3 is CASSLQGYGYTF. As DNA, the CDR3 is TGTGCCAGCAGTTTGCAGGGCTATGGCTACACCTTC.

V is TRBV11-2 and J is TRBJ2-3; TRBD2 is a possible D gene (5 bases). V was trimmed by 3 bases and J by 5 bases, leaving 12 bases between them. The CDR3 length is 14 residues. The germline gives CDR1 SGHAT, CDR2 FQNNGV. The CDR3 DNA follows: TGTGCCAGCAGCTTTTCCCTAGCAAGAGATACGCAGTATTTT. It translates to CASSFSLARDTQYF.

This clone was detected a few times. The rearrangement uses TRBV7-9 and TRBJ2-1; 7 positions match TRBD2. This CDR3 has 17 amino acids. Germline lookup yields CDR1 SEHNR and CDR2 FQNEAQ (reference sequence). Germline trimming cut 4 bases from V and 0 bases from J; bases unmatched to any gene: 9. The CDR3: CASSSIAGQSSYNEQFF. In DNA, the CDR3 is TGTGCCAGCAGCTCCATAGCGGGCCAAAGCTCCTACAATGAGCAGTTCTTC.

This clone showed up just a few times. The rearrangement uses TRBV27 and TRBJ2-2, with D possibly matching TRBD1 (7 bases). Germline CDR1 is MNHEY and CDR2 is SMNVEV (reference sequence). V lost 4 bases, J lost 5 bases, and 17 bases lay in between. The CDR3 is 16 amino acids. CDR3 in DNA: TGTGCCAGCAGTTCTCACGACAGGGAGGCGACCGGGGAGCTGTTTTTT. Translated, it gives CASSSHDREATGELFF.

The chain combines TRBV19 with TRBJ2-7, with 7 bases identical to TRBD1. V was clipped by 5 bases and J by 0 bases; unmatched bases: 10. The germline gives CDR1 LNHDA, CDR2 SQIVND (reference sequence). The CDR3 covers 16 residues. The CDR3 DNA reads as TGTGCCAGTAGTCTATACGGGACAGCGAGCTCCTACGAGCAGTACTTC. Its protein is CASSLYGTASSYEQYF.

The CDR3 nucleotides are TGTGCCAGCAGCCAAGAAGAGAGGAATGAGCAGTTCTTC. Amino acid sequence: CASSQEERNEQFF. The rearrangement links TRBV4-2 to TRBJ2-1; D not certain. In germline, CDR1 is LGHNA, CDR2 YNFKEQ. V shed 0 bases and J shed 7 bases, with 7 bases lying between them. This CDR3 is built from 13 residues.